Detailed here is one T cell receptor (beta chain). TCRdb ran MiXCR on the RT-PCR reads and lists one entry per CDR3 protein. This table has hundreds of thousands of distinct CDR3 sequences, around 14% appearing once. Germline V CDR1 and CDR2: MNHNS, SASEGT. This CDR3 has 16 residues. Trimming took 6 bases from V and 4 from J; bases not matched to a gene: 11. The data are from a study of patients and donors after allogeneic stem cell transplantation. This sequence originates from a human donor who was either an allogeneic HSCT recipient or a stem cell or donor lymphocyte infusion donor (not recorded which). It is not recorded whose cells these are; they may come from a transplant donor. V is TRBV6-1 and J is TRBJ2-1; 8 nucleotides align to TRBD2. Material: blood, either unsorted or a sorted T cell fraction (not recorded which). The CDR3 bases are TGTGCCAGCAGCTCTCCTACGGGGGGGGCTTACAATGAGCAGTTCTTC. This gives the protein CASSSPTGGAYNEQFF.